The next 32 T cell receptor beta chains were all read from a single sample in a study of blood T cell repertoires in COVID-19. TCRdb's table, derived via immunoSEQ multiplex PCR, lists solely in-frame clones and lacks some. The sample contains 150,000 or so clones, about 80% of which appear only once. Sequenced sample: peripheral blood. The receptors come from a woman at least 80 years old with acute or convalescent COVID-19.

V usage is TRBV6-2 or TRBV6-3 and J usage is TRBJ1-4; 7 nucleotides line up with TRBD1. V lost 0 bases, J lost 7 bases, and 8 bases stayed unmatched. Looked up from germline, CDR1 is MNHEY and CDR2 is SVGEGT. The CDR3 is 16 amino acids. CDR3 in amino acids: CASSYSRQGVGEKLFF. CDR3 coding DNA: TGTGCCAGCAGTTACTCCCGCCAGGGGGTTGGTGAAAAACTGTTTTTT.

The J gene is TRBJ2-7, the V gene TRBV28; perhaps TRBD2 as D (6 bases). CDR3 length: 14 residues. The V gene lost 3 bases and the J gene lost 0 bases, with 9 bases spanning the gap. Germline assignment: CDR1 MDHEN and CDR2 SYDVKM. This CDR3 is CASSLAGSSYEQYF. The CDR3 region has the DNA TGTGCCAGCAGTTTGGCGGGGAGCTCCTACGAGCAGTACTTC.

Written as DNA, the CDR3 is TGTGCCAGCAGCAGACAGTCTAATGAAAAACTGTTTTTT. Protein product: CASSRQSNEKLFF. V and J are TRBV3-1 (or the pseudogene TRBV3-2) and TRBJ1-4; a weak D match, TRBD1 (5 bases). In germline, CDR1 is LGHDT, CDR2 YNNKEL (reference sequence). This CDR3 contains 13 residues. V lost 5 bases to trimming and J lost 3 bases, with 7 bases between them.

The chain couples TRBV29-1 to TRBJ1-2; 9 bases line up with TRBD1. In germline, CDR1 is SQVTM, CDR2 ANQGSEA. J lost 2 bases, V lost 6 bases, and 1 base had no gene match. This CDR3 has 12 amino acids. Written as DNA, the CDR3 is TGCAGCGTGGGGACAGGGAACTATGGCTACACCTTC. Residues: CSVGTGNYGYTF.

The V and J genes are TRBV6-6 and TRBJ2-7; D remains ambiguous. V shed 7 bases and J shed 2 bases, with 12 bases lying between them. Germline CDR1 and CDR2: MNHNY and SVGAGI (reference sequence). The CDR3 is 13 residues long. In DNA, the CDR3 is TGTGCCAGCACCCCGAGGCAGCCCTACGAGCAGTACTTC. Amino acid sequence: CASTPRQPYEQYF.

This chain connects TRBV18 to TRBJ1-1; D is ambiguous. CDR1 and CDR2 from the germline V gene are KGHSH and LQKENI. The CDR3 is 13 residues long. V gave up 1 base and J gave up 7 bases, with 10 bases separating them. The CDR3 is CASSPLRSLEAFF. CDR3 bases: TGTGCCAGCTCACCACTCAGGTCCCTTGAAGCTTTCTTT.

The chain uses TRBV11-2 and TRBJ1-5; D possibly corresponds to TRBD1 (5 bases). The V and J ends lost 1 base and 6 bases respectively, with 13 bases between them. Germline assignment: CDR1 SGHAT and CDR2 FQNNGV. This CDR3 is built from 15 residues. This chain's CDR3 is CASSLVSGSGQPQHF. CDR3 in DNA: TGTGCCAGCAGCTTAGTCTCAGGGTCGGGTCAGCCCCAGCATTTT.

The chain carries TRBV19 and TRBJ1-2; perhaps TRBD1 as D (6 bases). The germline CDR1 and CDR2 sequences are LNHDA and SQIVND (reference sequence). Trimming pared 5 bases from V and 0 bases from J, leaving 13 bases between. The CDR3 consists of 15 residues. The CDR3 loop reads CASSPQGPANYGYTF. In DNA form, the CDR3 reads TGTGCCAGTAGTCCACAGGGCCCGGCTAACTATGGCTACACCTTC.

V gene TRBV6-5 combines with J gene TRBJ2-7; D possibly corresponds to TRBD1 (6 bases). CDR1 and CDR2 (germline): MNHEY, SVGAGI. V was shortened by 5 bases and J by 2 bases, with 16 bases between the two germline ends. This CDR3 has 15 amino acids. CDR3 DNA: TGTGCCAGCAGTACAGGACAGCTCCGGACCTACGAGCAGTACTTC. This translates into CASSTGQLRTYEQYF.

The chain carries TRBV21-1 and TRBJ1-5; the D call of TRBD1 is as the table states it, not checked on the DNA. TRBV21-1 corresponds to a pseudogene. The CDR3 spans 17 residues. CDR3 region: CASTGTGVSDSNQPQHF. The CDR3 DNA follows: TGTGCCAGCACCGGGACAGGGGTTTCGGATAGCAATCAGCCCCAGCATTTT.

The chain has TRBV7-2 and TRBJ2-1; maybe TRBD2 (6 bases). Germline V CDR1 and CDR2: SGHTA, FQGNSA. The CDR3 totals 17 residues. Trimming removed 5 bases at V and 4 bases at J, with 21 bases between. Here the CDR3 DNA reads TGTGCCAGCAGCCGGGACCGAGGGACTGGCGGTTACAATGAGCAGTTCTTC. It specifies CASSRDRGTGGYNEQFF. Complete variable domain (other parts from reference TRBV7-2 and TRBJ2-1): GAGVSQSPSNKVTEKGKDVELRCDPISGHTALYWYRQSLGQGLEFLIYFQGNSAPDKSGLPSDRFSAERTGGSVSTLTIQRTQQEDSAVYLCASSRDRGTGGYNEQFFGPGTRLTVL.

This clone has more than one count but fewer than ten. This chain connects TRBV19 to TRBJ2-6; 7 positions match TRBD1. The germline CDR1 and CDR2 sequences are LNHDA and SQIVND (reference sequence). V shed 9 bases and J 0 bases; nucleotides not matched to a gene: 8. The length of the CDR3 is 16 residues. The CDR3 nucleotides are TGTGCCAGCACAGGGGACCGATACTCTGGGGCCAACGTCCTGACTTTC. Translating it yields CASTGDRYSGANVLTF.

The rearrangement joins TRBV6-2 or TRBV6-3 to TRBJ2-1; D may be TRBD2 (6 bases). V lost 5 bases and J 8 bases, leaving 13 bases between the germline ends. The CDR3 loop spans 13 amino acids. The germline V gene encodes CDR1 MNHEY and CDR2 SVGEGT. CDR3 DNA sequence: TGTGCCAGCAGTCCCCGGGGGTTCGATGAGCAGTTCTTC. Translated, it gives CASSPRGFDEQFF.

In nucleotides, the CDR3 is TGTGCCAGCAGCCCCGGCCAGGGTTACGGCTATGGCTACACCTTC. Translation gives CASSPGQGYGYGYTF. The rearrangement uses TRBV7-3 and TRBJ1-2, with a possible D match to TRBD1 (5 bases). The CDR3 is 15 residues long. Germline values: CDR1 SGHTA, CDR2 FQGTGA. The V end lost 5 bases, the J end lost 4 bases, and 17 bases lay between the germline ends. Drawing the rest from reference TRBV7-3 and TRBJ1-2, the complete variable domain is GAGVSQTPSNKVTEKGKYVELRCDPISGHTALYWYRQSLGQGPEFLIYFQGTGAADDSGLPNDRFFAVRPEGSVSTLKIQRTERGDSAVYLCASSPGQGYGYGYTFGSGTRLTVV.

This chain connects TRBV5-1 to TRBJ2-7; TRBD2 aligns across 9 bases. J was trimmed by 2 bases and V by 0 bases; bases with no gene match: 3. In germline, CDR1 is SGHRS, CDR2 YFSETQ. The length of the CDR3 is 15 residues. This CDR3 is CASSLVSGGTYEQYF. DNA for the CDR3: TGCGCCAGCAGCTTGGTTAGCGGGGGCACCTACGAGCAGTACTTC.

This clone was recorded once. This sequence joins TRBV5-5 and TRBJ2-7; weak D call: TRBD2 (7 bases). The CDR3 covers 17 residues. CDR1 SGHKS and CDR2 YYEKEE come from the germline V gene (reference sequence). V lost 4 bases and J 0 bases, leaving 20 bases between the germline ends. CDR3: CASSQRTWAGASYEQYF. CDR3 DNA sequence: TGTGCCAGCAGCCAAAGGACGTGGGCGGGGGCCTCCTACGAGCAGTACTTC.

A remark on this clone: Since a much larger clone is just one base distant, this may be a read error. Other DNA sequences in this sample translate to the same CDR3. The chain carries TRBV5-6 and TRBJ1-5; the D gene is possibly TRBD1 (6 bases). This CDR3 has 15 residues. CDR1 is SGHDT, CDR2 YYEEEE, per germline. CDR3 DNA sequence: TGTGCCAGCAGCTTGAGAGGACAGCTCAATCAACCCCAGCATTTT. Encoded protein: CASSLRGQLNQPQHF.

V gene TRBV4-1 combines with J gene TRBJ2-7; TRBD2 matches at 12 bases. The length of the CDR3 is 16 residues. The germline V gene encodes CDR1 MGHRA and CDR2 YSYEKL. V shed 4 bases, J shed 7 bases, and the junction held 11 bases outside the gene matches. The CDR3 loop is CASSLESTSGGWEQYF. DNA of the CDR3: TGCGCCAGCAGCCTCGAGTCGACTAGCGGGGGTTGGGAGCAGTACTTC.

V gene TRBV2 combines with J gene TRBJ2-3; 7 bases match TRBD1. CDR3 length: 17 amino acids. Germline V CDR1 and CDR2: SNHLY, FYNNEI. V dropped 6 bases and J dropped 1; count of bases not matched to a gene: 13. CDR3 sequence reads: CASSGPPTGSGTDTQYF. The CDR3 DNA reads TGTGCCAGCAGCGGACCTCCGACAGGGTCTGGCACAGATACGCAGTATTTT. Full variable domain (rest looked up from reference TRBV2 and TRBJ2-3): EPEVTQTPSHQVTQMGQEVILRCVPISNHLYFYWYRQILGQKVEFLVSFYNNEISEKSEIFDDQFSVERPDGSNFTLKIRSTKLEDSAMYFCASSGPPTGSGTDTQYFGPGTRLTVL.

The chain has TRBV3-1 (or the pseudogene TRBV3-2) and TRBJ1-2; D might be TRBD1 (6 bases). The CDR3 contains 14 residues. V lost 3 bases, J lost 6 bases, and 14 bases lay in between. Germline loops: CDR1 LGHDT, CDR2 YNNKEL (reference sequence). The DNA for the CDR3 is TGTGCCAGCAGCCAGCCACAGGGTTATGATGGCTACACCTTC. This codes for CASSQPQGYDGYTF.

This sequence joins TRBV29-1 and TRBJ1-1; 7 bases line up with TRBD1. The V segment lost 3 bases and the J segment 4 bases; nucleotides outside the gene matches: 8. The germline V gene encodes CDR1 SQVTM and CDR2 ANQGSEA. The CDR3 has 14 amino acids. In nucleotides, the CDR3 is TGCAGCGTTGAGGGGGGCAGGGGGGTCACTGAAGCTTTCTTT. Encoded protein: CSVEGGRGVTEAFF.

This clone has just one count. The V call is TRBV6-6, the J call TRBJ1-2, with 8 bases fitting TRBD1. Trimming removed 5 bases from V and 4 bases from J; junction bases left unmatched: 12. Germline values: CDR1 MNHNY, CDR2 SVGAGI (reference sequence). The CDR3 length is 16 residues. As DNA, the CDR3 is TGTGCCAGCAGTAACCCGGGACAGGATTTTGGCTATGGCTACACCTTC. This encodes CASSNPGQDFGYGYTF.

The chain has TRBV5-6 and TRBJ1-1; 9 nucleotides align to TRBD1. The CDR3 extends over 18 amino acids. V gave up 3 bases and J gave up 2 bases; unmatched junction bases: 14. CDR1 is SGHDT, CDR2 YYEEEE, per germline. The CDR3 nucleotides read TGTGCCAGCAGCTCGTCCCGGGACAGGGTAGGACGAAACACTGAAGCTTTCTTT. Protein product: CASSSSRDRVGRNTEAFF. The variable domain in full, with the rest retrieved from reference TRBV5-6 and TRBJ1-1, is DAGVTQSPTHLIKTRGQQVTLRCSPKSGHDTVSWYQQALGQGPQFIFQYYEEEERQRGNFPDRFSGHQFPNYSSELNVNALLLGDSALYLCASSSSRDRVGRNTEAFFGQGTRLTVV.

This chain uses TRBV7-3 with TRBJ1-1, with D possibly being TRBD1 (6 bases). Germline V gene lookup returns CDR1 SGHTA and CDR2 FQGTGA. The CDR3 is 14 residues long. V was trimmed by 2 bases and J by 1 base, leaving 8 bases between them. CDR3 DNA sequence: TGTGCCAGCAGCTTAGCAGGGGCGAACACTGAAGCTTTCTTT. Amino acids: CASSLAGANTEAFF.

This clone was counted a single time. J is TRBJ2-7 and V is TRBV6-6, with D unclear. Trimming stripped 6 bases from V and 1 base from J, with 16 bases between. The V gene's germline CDR1 is MNHNY and CDR2 SVGAGI (reference sequence). The length of the CDR3 is 15 residues. In DNA, the CDR3 is TGTGCCAGCAGCAAGACACTTTTAATTTCCTACGAGCAGTACTTC. It translates to CASSKTLLISYEQYF.

This chain joins TRBV18 and TRBJ1-6; D is undetermined. Germline loops: CDR1 KGHSH, CDR2 LQKENI. With 2 bases removed from V and 8 bases from J, the gap between germline ends came to 7 bases. This CDR3 contains 13 residues. The CDR3: CASSPSSDSPLHF. In DNA, the CDR3 is TGTGCCAGCTCACCATCCTCAGATTCACCCCTCCACTTT.

This chain connects TRBV4-3 to TRBJ1-1, with D maybe TRBD1 (5 bases). The CDR3 length is 14 residues. V lost 2 bases, J lost 1 base, and 8 bases lay in between. Germline V gives CDR1 LGHNA, CDR2 YSLEER. The CDR3 loop is CASSQPGGNTEAFF. The CDR3 nucleotides are TGCGCCAGCAGCCAACCCGGGGGGAACACTGAAGCTTTCTTT.

Within the sample, this clone is medium-sized. The V call is TRBV3-1 (or the pseudogene TRBV3-2), the J call TRBJ2-4; 10 positions agree with TRBD2. J lost 0 bases, V lost 0 bases, and 8 bases had no gene match. The length of the CDR3 is 19 residues. From germline, CDR1 is LGHDT and CDR2 YNNKEL (reference sequence). The CDR3 DNA follows: TGTGCCAGCAGCCAAGATATAACTAGCGGGGCCCTAGCCAAAAACATTCAGTACTTC. Translation: CASSQDITSGALAKNIQYF.

The chain employs TRBV10-2 and TRBJ1-2; D possibly corresponds to TRBD1 (5 bases). This CDR3 comprises 14 residues. Trimming removed 0 bases from V and 7 bases from J, with 12 bases in between. Looked up from germline, CDR1 is WSHSY and CDR2 is SAAADI. CDR3 loop: CASSESETGGGYTF. In DNA, the CDR3 is TGCGCCAGCAGTGAGTCGGAGACGGGGGGTGGCTACACCTTC.

The gene calls are TRBV11-2 and TRBJ1-1; 9 positions agree with TRBD1. The CDR3 runs 14 residues. Trimming removed 6 bases from V and 9 bases from J; junction bases left unmatched: 11. Germline V CDR1 and CDR2: SGHAT, FQNNGV. CDR3 sequence reads: CASREQGARVKAFF. CDR3 DNA: TGTGCCAGCAGGGAACAGGGGGCGAGGGTGAAAGCTTTCTTT.

The chain is built from TRBV5-4 and TRBJ1-1, with D tentatively TRBD1 (5 bases). This CDR3 comprises 15 residues. The V end lost 5 bases, the J end lost 0 bases, and 14 bases lay between the germline ends. Germline V lookup: CDR1 SGHNT, CDR2 YYREEE (reference sequence). CDR3 sequence (DNA): TGTGCCAGCAGGGTATGGGGCTTCATGAACACTGAAGCTTTCTTT. The encoded protein is CASRVWGFMNTEAFF.

In this sample, this clone turned up once. The chain recombines TRBV5-5 with TRBJ1-5; 7 nucleotides agree with TRBD1. The V segment lost 2 bases and the J segment 0 bases; nucleotides outside the gene matches: 2. The CDR3 is made up of 15 amino acids. CDR1 is SGHKS, CDR2 YYEKEE, per germline (reference sequence). In DNA form, the CDR3 reads TGTGCCAGCAGCTTACAGGGGAATAGCAATCAGCCCCAGCATTTT. Amino acid sequence: CASSLQGNSNQPQHF.